This T cell receptor (beta chain) was recorded in a study of OX40 agonist ivuxolimab in advanced cancers. Study-level background: Ivuxolimab was an agonistic, fully human IgG2 monoclonal antibody directed against OX40 (CD134), a costimulatory receptor. In the dose-escalation cohort, roughly 80% of patients were male, and the mean age was about 55 years, with a range of roughly 20 to 85. Intravenous ivuxolimab was administered to patients every 2 weeks at six dose levels: 0.01, 0.1, 0.3, 1.5, 3 and 10 mg/kg. Partial responses were achieved by three dose-escalation patients, of whom one had hepatocellular carcinoma and two had cutaneous melanoma. Prior anti-PD-1, anti-PD-L1 or anti-CTLA-4 therapy was permitted, and checkpoint inhibitors had been received by about 36% of dose-escalation patients. The monotherapy dose-escalation portion (N of about 50 patients) of the phase I ivuxolimab trial is reported in the paper. Among the roughly 54 dose-escalation patients, 19 had hepatocellular carcinoma, roughly 15 melanoma, 9 renal cell carcinoma and 9 head and neck cancer. Peripheral TCRbeta sequencing aimed to test whether ivuxolimab altered TCR sequence diversity and caused clonal T-cell expansion. Broader findings and caveats from the paper: At doses of 0.1 to 3.0 mg/kg, clonal expansion of both CD4+ and CD8+ T cells in blood was seen between baseline and week 6. After ivuxolimab, more expanded clones were found on average in CD8+ T cells than in CD4+ T cells. Antigen specificity was not determined for the clonally expanded peripheral T cells. Low levels of normalized T-cell clonal expansion were also seen in some patients who did not respond. In the 0.1-3.0 mg/kg groups, partial responders were among the patients with the lowest normalized peripheral clonal expansion, particularly in CD8+ T cells.

Patients with autoimmune disease history or receiving systemic immunosuppression were excluded from the trial. Peripheral blood for TCR sequencing was collected from all dose cohorts at baseline, on cycle 4 day 1, and on cycle 7 day 1. The samples were drawn from a first-in-human, open-label, multicenter phase I dose-escalation trial of ivuxolimab. The trial enrolled adults with locally advanced or metastatic head and neck squamous cell, hepatocellular, melanoma or renal cell carcinoma. Before TCR sequencing, CD4+ T cells and CD8+ T cells were sorted from peripheral blood as separate populations. CDR1 is given as SEHNR and CDR2 as FQNEAQ, both from the germline V gene (reference sequence). V loses 1 base of germline sequence and J loses 5 bases, and the interval between the two ends is 17 bases. Measured from the cysteine to the phenylalanine, the CDR3 is 16 residues long. The retained sequence is limited to the CDR3, 48 bases, with the frame set at the first base.

As concerns this clone: Its antigen remains unidentified. No clone much larger than this one lies a single base away; base qualities are absent.

Genomic DNA was extracted from sorted cells for sequencing of the TCRbeta CDR3 region. TCRbeta CDR3 regions were sequenced using the immunoSEQ Assay. Held by TCRdb, this immuneACCESS table contains in-frame sequences only and omits some clones. Under half of the omission traces to an unresolved V gene where checked; the cause of the rest is unknown. Recorded for this sample are about 65,000 clones; more than 75% of them occurred a single time. The ten largest make up 0.38% of the sample. The specimen comprised CD4+ or CD8+ T cells sorted from blood, sampled in a trial of the OX40 agonist ivuxolimab. The chain is assembled from TRBV7-9 and TRBJ1-1; a tentative D call is TRBD1 (5 bases match). The origin of this receptor is an adult with an advanced solid tumor such as melanoma, head and neck, liver or kidney cancer. For the CDR3, the sequence is CASSLGGARDSTEAFF. The bases read TGTGCCAGCAGCTTAGGAGGGGCCAGGGACTCGACTGAAGCTTTCTTT.